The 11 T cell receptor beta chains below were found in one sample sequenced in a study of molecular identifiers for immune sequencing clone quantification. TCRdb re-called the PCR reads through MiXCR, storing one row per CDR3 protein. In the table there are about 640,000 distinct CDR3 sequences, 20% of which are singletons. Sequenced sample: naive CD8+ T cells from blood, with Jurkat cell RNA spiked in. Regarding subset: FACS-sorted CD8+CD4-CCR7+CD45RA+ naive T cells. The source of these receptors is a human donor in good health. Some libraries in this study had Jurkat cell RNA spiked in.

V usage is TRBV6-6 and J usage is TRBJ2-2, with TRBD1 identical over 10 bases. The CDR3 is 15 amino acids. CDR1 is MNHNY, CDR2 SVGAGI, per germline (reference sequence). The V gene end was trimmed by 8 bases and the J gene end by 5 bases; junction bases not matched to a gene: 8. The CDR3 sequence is CASARDRGQTGELFF. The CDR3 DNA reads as TGTGCCAGCGCGCGGGACAGGGGTCAAACCGGGGAGCTGTTTTTT.

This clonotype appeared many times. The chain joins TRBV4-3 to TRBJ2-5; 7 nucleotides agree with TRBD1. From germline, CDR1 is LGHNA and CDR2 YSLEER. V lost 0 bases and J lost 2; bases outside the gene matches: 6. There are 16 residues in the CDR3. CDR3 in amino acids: CASSQDWDSLQETQYF. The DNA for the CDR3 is TGCGCCAGCAGCCAAGATTGGGACAGCCTACAAGAGACCCAGTACTTC.

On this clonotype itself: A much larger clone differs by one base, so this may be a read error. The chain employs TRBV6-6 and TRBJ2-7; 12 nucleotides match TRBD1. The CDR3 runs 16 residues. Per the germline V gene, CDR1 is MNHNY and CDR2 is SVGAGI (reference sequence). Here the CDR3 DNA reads TGTGCCTGCAGTTACTCCCGGGACAGGGGGCAGTACGAGCAGTACTTC. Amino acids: CACSYSRDRGQYEQYF.

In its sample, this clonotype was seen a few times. The DNA for the CDR3 is TGTGCCAGCAGTATCGGACAGATTTATAATTCACCCCTCCACTTT. This sequence encodes CASSIGQIYNSPLHF. The chain combines TRBV2 with TRBJ1-6; TRBD1 is a possible D gene (6 bases). V lost 5 bases, J lost 4 bases, and 12 bases lay in between. The CDR3 length is 15 residues. Germline CDR1 reads SNHLY; CDR2 reads FYNNEI.

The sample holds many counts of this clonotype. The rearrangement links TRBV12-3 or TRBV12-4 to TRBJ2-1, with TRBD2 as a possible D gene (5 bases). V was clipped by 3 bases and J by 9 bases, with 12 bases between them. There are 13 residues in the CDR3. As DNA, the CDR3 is TGTGCCAGCAGTTTGAGGGATGGCGGTGAGCAGTTCTTC. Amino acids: CASSLRDGGEQFF.

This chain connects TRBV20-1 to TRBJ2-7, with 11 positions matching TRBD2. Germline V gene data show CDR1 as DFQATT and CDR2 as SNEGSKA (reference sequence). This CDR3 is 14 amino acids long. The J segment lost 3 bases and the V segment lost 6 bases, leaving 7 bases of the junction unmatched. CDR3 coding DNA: TGCAGTGCGGGGGGACTAGCGGCGTACTACGAGCAGTACTTC. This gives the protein CSAGGLAAYYEQYF.

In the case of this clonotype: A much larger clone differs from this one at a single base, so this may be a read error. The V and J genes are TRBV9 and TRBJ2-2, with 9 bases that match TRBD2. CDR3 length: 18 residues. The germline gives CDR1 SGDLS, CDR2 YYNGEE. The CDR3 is CTSSVVGAGGPRTGELFF. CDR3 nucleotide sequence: TGTACCAGCAGCGTAGTTGGTGCGGGAGGGCCGAGAACCGGGGAGCTGTTTTTT.

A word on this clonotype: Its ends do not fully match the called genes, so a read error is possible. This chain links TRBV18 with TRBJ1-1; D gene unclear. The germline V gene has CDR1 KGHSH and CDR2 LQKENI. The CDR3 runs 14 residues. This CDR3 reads CASSPPDKCTEAFF. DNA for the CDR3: TGTGCCAGCTCACCCCCAGACAAGTGCACTGAAGCTTTCTTC.

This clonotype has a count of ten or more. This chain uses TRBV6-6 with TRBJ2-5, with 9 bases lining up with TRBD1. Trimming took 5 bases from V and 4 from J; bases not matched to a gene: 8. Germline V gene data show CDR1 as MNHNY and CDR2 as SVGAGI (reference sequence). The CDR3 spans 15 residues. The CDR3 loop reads CASSPKQGARETQYF. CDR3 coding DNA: TGTGCCAGCAGTCCTAAACAGGGGGCGCGAGAGACCCAGTACTTC.

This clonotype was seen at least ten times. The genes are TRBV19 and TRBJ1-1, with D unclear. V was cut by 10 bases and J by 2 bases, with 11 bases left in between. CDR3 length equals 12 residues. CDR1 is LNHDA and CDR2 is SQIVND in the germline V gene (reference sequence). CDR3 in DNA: TGTGCCACCGCCTCCCCCAACACTGAAGCTTTCTTT. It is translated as CATASPNTEAFF.

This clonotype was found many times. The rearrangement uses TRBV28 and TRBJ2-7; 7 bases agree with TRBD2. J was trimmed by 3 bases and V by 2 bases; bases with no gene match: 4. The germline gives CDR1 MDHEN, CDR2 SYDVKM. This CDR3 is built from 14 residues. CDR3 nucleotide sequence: TGTGCCAGCAGTTTAAGTAGCGGGTACTACGAGCAGTACTTC. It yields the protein CASSLSSGYYEQYF.